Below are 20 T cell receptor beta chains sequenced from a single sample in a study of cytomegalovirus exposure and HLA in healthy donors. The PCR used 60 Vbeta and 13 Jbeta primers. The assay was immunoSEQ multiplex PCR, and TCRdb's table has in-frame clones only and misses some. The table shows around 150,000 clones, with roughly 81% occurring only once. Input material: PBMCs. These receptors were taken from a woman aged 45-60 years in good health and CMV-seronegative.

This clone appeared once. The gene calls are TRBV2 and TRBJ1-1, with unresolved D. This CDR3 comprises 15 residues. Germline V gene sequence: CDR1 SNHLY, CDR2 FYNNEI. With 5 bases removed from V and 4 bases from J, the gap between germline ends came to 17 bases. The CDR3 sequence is CASSRNGADGTEAFF. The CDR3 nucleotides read TGTGCCAGCAGTCGTAATGGAGCGGATGGCACTGAAGCTTTCTTT.

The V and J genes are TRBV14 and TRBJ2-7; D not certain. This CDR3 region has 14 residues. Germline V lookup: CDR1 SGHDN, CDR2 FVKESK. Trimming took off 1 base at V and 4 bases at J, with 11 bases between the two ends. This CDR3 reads CASSQAGRYYEQYF. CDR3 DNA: TGTGCCAGCAGCCAAGCTGGCAGGTATTACGAGCAGTACTTC.

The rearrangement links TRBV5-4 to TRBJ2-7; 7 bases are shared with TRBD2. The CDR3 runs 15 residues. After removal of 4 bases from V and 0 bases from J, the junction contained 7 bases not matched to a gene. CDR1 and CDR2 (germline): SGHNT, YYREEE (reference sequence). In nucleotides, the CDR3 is TGTGCCAGCAGCGGTAGCGGCGGGGGCTCCTACGAGCAGTACTTC. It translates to CASSGSGGGSYEQYF.

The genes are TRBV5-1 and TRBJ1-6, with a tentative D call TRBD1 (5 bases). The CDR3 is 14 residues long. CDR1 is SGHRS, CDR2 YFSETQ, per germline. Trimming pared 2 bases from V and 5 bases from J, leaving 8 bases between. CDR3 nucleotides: TGCGCCAGCAGCTTTCAGGGTGATAATTCACCCCTCCACTTT. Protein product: CASSFQGDNSPLHF.

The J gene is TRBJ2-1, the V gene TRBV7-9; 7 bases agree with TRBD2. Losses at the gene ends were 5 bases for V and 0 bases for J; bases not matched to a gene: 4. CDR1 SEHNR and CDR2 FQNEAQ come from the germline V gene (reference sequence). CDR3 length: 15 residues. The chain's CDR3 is CASSGLADSYNEQFF. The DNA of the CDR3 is TGTGCCAGCAGCGGTCTAGCGGACTCCTACAATGAGCAGTTCTTC.

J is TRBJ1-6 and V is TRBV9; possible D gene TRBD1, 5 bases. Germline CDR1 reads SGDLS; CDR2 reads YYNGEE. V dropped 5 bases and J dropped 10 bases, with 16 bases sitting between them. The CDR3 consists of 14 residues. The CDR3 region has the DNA TGTGCCAGCAGTACGAAGTTGGGGGGATCACCCCTCCACTTT. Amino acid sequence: CASSTKLGGSPLHF.

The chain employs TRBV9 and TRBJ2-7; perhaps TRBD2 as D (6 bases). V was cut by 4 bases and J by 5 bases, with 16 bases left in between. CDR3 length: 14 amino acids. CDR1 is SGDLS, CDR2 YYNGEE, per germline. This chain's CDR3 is CASSPAGTFHEQYF. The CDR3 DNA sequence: TGTGCCAGCAGCCCGGCCGGGACTTTCCACGAGCAGTACTTC.

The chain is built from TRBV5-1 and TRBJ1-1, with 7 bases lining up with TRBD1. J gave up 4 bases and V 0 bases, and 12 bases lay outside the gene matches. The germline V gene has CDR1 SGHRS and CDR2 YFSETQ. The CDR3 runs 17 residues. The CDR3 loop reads CASSLAKVTGLVTEAFF. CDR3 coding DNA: TGCGCCAGCAGCTTGGCCAAAGTGACAGGGTTAGTCACTGAAGCTTTCTTT. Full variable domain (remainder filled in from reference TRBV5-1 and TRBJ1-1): KAGVTQTPRYLIKTRGQQVTLSCSPISGHRSVSWYQQTPGQGLQFLFEYFSETQRNKGNFPGRFSGRQFSNSRSEMNVSTLELGDSALYLCASSLAKVTGLVTEAFFGQGTRLTVV.

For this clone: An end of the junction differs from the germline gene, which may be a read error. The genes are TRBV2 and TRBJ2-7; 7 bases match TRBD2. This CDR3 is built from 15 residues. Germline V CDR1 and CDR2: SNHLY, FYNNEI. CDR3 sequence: CAGSEKLAAFREQYF. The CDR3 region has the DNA TGTGCCGGCAGTGAGAAGCTAGCGGCCTTTCGGGAGCAGTACTTC. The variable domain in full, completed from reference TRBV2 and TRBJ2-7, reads EPEVTQTPSHQVTQMGQEVILRCVPISNHLYFYWYRQILGQKVEFLVSFYNNEISEKSEIFDDQFSVERPDGSNFTLKIRSTKLEDSAMYFCAGSEKLAAFREQYFGPGTRLTVT.

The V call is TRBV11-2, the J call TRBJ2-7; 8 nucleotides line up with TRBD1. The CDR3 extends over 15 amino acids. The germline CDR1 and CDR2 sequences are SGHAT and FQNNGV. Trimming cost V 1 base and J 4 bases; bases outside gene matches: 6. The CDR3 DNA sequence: TGTGCCAGCAGCTTAGCCGCGACAGGGGTATACGAGCAGTACTTC. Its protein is CASSLAATGVYEQYF.

The CDR3: CASSGDRGRIGYTF. CDR3 sequence (DNA): TGTGCCAGCAGTGGGGACAGGGGGCGAATTGGCTACACCTTC. V and J are TRBV5-6 and TRBJ1-2, with 12 bases fitting TRBD1. This CDR3 has 14 residues. CDR1 and CDR2 (germline): SGHDT, YYEEEE. V shed 5 bases, J shed 7 bases, and the junction held 6 bases outside the gene matches.

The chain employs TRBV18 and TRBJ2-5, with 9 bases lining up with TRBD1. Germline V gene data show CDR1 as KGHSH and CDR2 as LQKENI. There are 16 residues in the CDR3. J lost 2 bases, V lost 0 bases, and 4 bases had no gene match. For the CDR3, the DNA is TGTGCCAGCTCACCACCGGGACAGGGAGGGCAAGAGACCCAGTACTTC. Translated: CASSPPGQGGQETQYF.

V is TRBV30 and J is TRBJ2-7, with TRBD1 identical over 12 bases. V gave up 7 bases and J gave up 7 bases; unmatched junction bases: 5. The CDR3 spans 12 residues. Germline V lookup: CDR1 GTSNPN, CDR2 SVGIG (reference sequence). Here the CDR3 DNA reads TGTGCCTCGGGACAGGGGGCAAGGGAGCAGTACTTC. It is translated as CASGQGAREQYF.

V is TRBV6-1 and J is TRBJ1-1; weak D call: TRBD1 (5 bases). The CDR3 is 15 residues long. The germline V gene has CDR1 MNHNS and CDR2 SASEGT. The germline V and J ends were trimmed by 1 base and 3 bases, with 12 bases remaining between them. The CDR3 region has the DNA TGTGCCAGCAGTGAAGGAAAGGGGTTGTACACTGAAGCTTTCTTT. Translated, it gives CASSEGKGLYTEAFF.

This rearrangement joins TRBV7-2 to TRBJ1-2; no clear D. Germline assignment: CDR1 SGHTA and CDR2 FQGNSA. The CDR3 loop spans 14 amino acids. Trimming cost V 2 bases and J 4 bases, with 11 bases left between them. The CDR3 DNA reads TGTGCCAGCAGCTTATCTCGAGAGATCTATGGCTACACCTTC. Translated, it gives CASSLSREIYGYTF.

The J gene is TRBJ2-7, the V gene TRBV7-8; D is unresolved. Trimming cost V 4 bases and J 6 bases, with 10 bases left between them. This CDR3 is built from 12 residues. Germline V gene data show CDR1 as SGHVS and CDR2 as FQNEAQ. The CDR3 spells CASSSPSGEQYF. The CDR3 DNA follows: TGTGCCAGCAGCTCACCGTCCGGCGAGCAGTACTTC.

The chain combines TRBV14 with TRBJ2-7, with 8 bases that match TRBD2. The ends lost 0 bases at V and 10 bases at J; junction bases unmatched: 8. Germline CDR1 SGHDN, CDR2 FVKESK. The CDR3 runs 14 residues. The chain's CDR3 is CASSQDILAGDQYF. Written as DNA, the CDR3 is TGTGCCAGCAGCCAAGATATCCTAGCGGGTGACCAGTACTTC.

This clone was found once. The CDR3 spells CASSRQGATTEAFF. The DNA of the CDR3 is TGTGCCAGCAGTCGACAGGGGGCGACCACTGAAGCTTTCTTT. The V call is TRBV6-5, the J call TRBJ1-1; TRBD1 matches at 10 bases. Germline values: CDR1 MNHEY, CDR2 SVGAGI. The CDR3 length is 14 residues. Germline trimming cut 5 bases from V and 4 bases from J; bases unmatched to any gene: 4.

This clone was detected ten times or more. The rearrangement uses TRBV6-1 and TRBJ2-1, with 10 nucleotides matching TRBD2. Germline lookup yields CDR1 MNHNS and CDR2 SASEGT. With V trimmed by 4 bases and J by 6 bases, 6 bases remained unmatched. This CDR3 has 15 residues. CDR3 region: CASSVRLAGVNEQFF. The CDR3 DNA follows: TGTGCCAGCAGTGTGCGTCTAGCGGGAGTCAATGAGCAGTTCTTC.

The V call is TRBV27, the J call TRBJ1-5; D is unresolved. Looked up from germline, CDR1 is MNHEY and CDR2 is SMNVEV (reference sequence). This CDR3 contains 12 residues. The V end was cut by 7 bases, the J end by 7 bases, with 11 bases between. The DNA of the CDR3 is TGTGCCAGCAAGACGGGTTACCAGCCCCAGCATTTT. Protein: CASKTGYQPQHF.